The entry below gives a single T cell receptor beta chain sequence along with its context. V was clipped by 6 bases and J by 5 bases; unmatched bases: 6. Germline V CDR1 and CDR2: ENHRY, SYGVKD. This CDR3 spans 14 amino acids. The study drew participants aged about 18 to 95 years from 20 to 30 US areas. Which cohort a participant joined came from the clinical history participants gave. Only in-frame clones appear in the TCRdb table, and some are missing; sequencing was by immunoSEQ multiplex PCR. The repertoire holds roughly 500,000 clones, with around 87% as singletons. This record comes from a study of blood T cell repertoires in COVID-19.

This receptor was identified in a woman aged 40 to 50 who had recovered from COVID-19. The sequencing sample was made of PBMCs or T cells enriched from blood (not recorded which). This rearrangement joins TRBV10-3 to TRBJ1-5, with 8 bases lining up with TRBD1. DNA of the CDR3: TGTGCCATCAGACAGGGGGTTGAGGATCAGCCCCAGCATTTT. Its protein is CAIRQGVEDQPQHF.